This T cell receptor beta chain comes out of a study of response to subunit inactivated influenza vaccine (dated by TCRdb to the late 2010s). Study-level background: To follow how T cells responded to a trivalent subunit inactivated influenza vaccine, the researchers relied on deep quantitative profiling of the T cell receptor repertoire. Summary of the overall study and its limitations: It was suggested by the authors that each seasonal influenza vaccination may recruit only a limited number of new T cells.

The library was generated by RT-PCR. TCRdb records Illumina HiSeq 2500 as the sequencer. TCRdb reprocessing: public reads trimmed at Q25 with fastp, clones called with MiXCR, in-frame beta chains kept. Every CDR3 protein is listed once, alongside the most common genes and DNA of its rows. This sample holds around 530,000 distinct CDR3 sequences; around 11% were observed only once. The ten largest account for more than 8.5% of the sample. Between the V and J ends, shortened by 1 base and 5 bases respectively, the junction contains 8 bases. Measured from the cysteine to the phenylalanine, the CDR3 is 13 residues long. Left in the record is the CDR3 DNA by itself, 39 bases read in frame from the first base. Based on the germline V gene, the CDR1 and CDR2 sequences are MNHEY and SVGEGT. This clonotype was found many times. Its antigen is currently not known. There are no base qualities to consult, and no much larger clone falls within one base.

This TCR was recovered from a man between 50 and 59 years old who received an inactivated influenza vaccine. Donor details come from another sample of the same person, matched by shared clones. The source was PBMCs from blood, collected on the day of vaccination. Recombination joined TRBV6-2 or TRBV6-3 with TRBJ1-1, with no D gene named confidently. CDR3 region: CASSYFPGTEAFF. In nucleotides, the sequence is TGTGCCAGCAGTTACTTCCCGGGGACTGAAGCTTTCTTT.